The following is a T cell receptor (beta chain) sequence with its context. The antigen is unknown. With V trimmed by 6 bases and J by 7 bases, 12 bases remained unmatched. Germline V gene lookup returns CDR1 MGHRA and CDR2 YSYEKL. The CDR3 runs 15 residues. The data were taken from a study of T cell responses to AZD1222 COVID-19 vaccine. Profiled with immunoSEQ multiplex PCR; TCRdb holds only in-frame clones, not every one. The repertoire includes 130,000 or so clones, 84% of them detected once, and about 25% sits in the top ten. Whole-study results and caveats: Repertoire sampling was restricted to post-peak T cell response timepoints. Recipients of two AZD1222 doses showed rising Spike-specific TCR breadth and depth.

The receptor comes from an adult who received the AZD1222 COVID-19 vaccine. The J gene is TRBJ1-1, the V gene TRBV4-1; 9 bases line up with TRBD1. Source: peripheral blood, taken 28 days after the second AZD1222 dose. CDR3 bases: TGCGCCAGCAGGACCCCTACGGACAGGGGCGGTGAAGCTTTCTTT. Translated: CASRTPTDRGGEAFF.